This T cell receptor (beta chain) was sequenced during a study of T-cell reconstitution after alpha-beta-depleted transplantation in children. Whole-study findings and limits: Newly produced T cells mostly provided counts and TCRbeta diversity after one year, as hyperexpanded clones declined. Alpha-beta T cells present about two months after transplant were reported to originate from several hundred expanded graft clones. The study traced high day-60 TCRbeta diversity in some patients to surviving recipient T cells and thymic progenitors.

The TCRbeta library was prepared with unique molecular identifiers. A single record per CDR3 protein comes from TCRdb applying MiXCR to the PCR reads. Of 180,000 or so distinct CDR3 sequences listed, 6.3% are singletons. Ten or more counts support this clonotype. Its antigen remains unknown. The sequence was obtained from a girl under three years old with combined immunodeficiency, due to receive a stem cell transplant. This material consisted of PBMCs, taken before TCRalphabeta/CD19-depleted stem cell transplant.

This chain's CDR3 is CASSGTSGRNYNEQFF. Written as DNA, the CDR3 is TGCGCCAGCAGCGGGACTAGCGGGAGGAACTACAATGAGCAGTTCTTC. The V and J genes are TRBV5-1 and TRBJ2-1; 15 nucleotides match TRBD2. CDR1 SGHRS and CDR2 YFSETQ come from the germline V gene. CDR3 length: 16 amino acids. V trimming: 4 bases; J trimming: 3 bases; junction bases outside the gene matches: 2.